Each of the 4 T cell receptor beta chains below was sequenced from the same sample in a study of beta chain features in type 1 diabetes. Expressed TCRB transcripts were sequenced because the entire RNA isolate underwent reverse transcription. The data were produced by immunoSEQ multiplex PCR, yet TCRdb's version contains in-frame clones alone and is incomplete. This table has 860,000 or so clones, about 17% appearing once. The sample consisted of naive CD4+ T cells from blood. The receptor source for this set is a woman aged 18-35 years in good health.

V and J are TRBV9 and TRBJ2-3; TRBD2 is a possible D gene (8 bases). The CDR3 covers 15 residues. Trimming shortened V by 2 bases and J by 7 bases, and 17 bases separated the two germline ends. CDR1 is SGDLS and CDR2 is YYNGEE in the germline V gene. The CDR3 coding sequence is TGTGCCAGCAGCGTCCGTACGGGAGGGGGCTATACGCAGTATTTT. Translation: CASSVRTGGGYTQYF.

CDR3 nucleotides: TGTGCCAGCAGTTCAGAACAAGGAGGCGCAATTCGGACCCAGTACTTC. This codes for CASSSEQGGAIRTQYF. The chain has TRBV27 and TRBJ2-5; the D gene is possibly TRBD2 (5 bases). The CDR3 loop spans 16 amino acids. Germline lookup yields CDR1 MNHEY and CDR2 SMNVEV (reference sequence). Trimming took 4 bases from V and 7 from J, leaving 22 bases between them.

There are many counts of this clone. This rearrangement joins TRBV10-3 to TRBJ2-1, with 7 bases identical to TRBD1. The V gene end was trimmed by 11 bases and the J gene end by 6 bases; junction bases not matched to a gene: 7. The CDR3 consists of 12 residues. Germline CDR1 is ENHRY and CDR2 is SYGVKD. CDR3 residues: CAVSGTVNEQFF. The CDR3 bases are TGTGCCGTCTCCGGGACAGTCAATGAGCAGTTCTTC.

This clone has more than one count but fewer than ten. The rearrangement joins TRBV6-5 to TRBJ2-1; 8 nucleotides match TRBD2. The germline gives CDR1 MNHEY, CDR2 SVGAGI. V lost 7 bases and J lost 7; bases outside the gene matches: 12. This CDR3 is 15 amino acids long. The CDR3 DNA reads TGTGCCAGCACCAAAAATAGCGGGACAAGGAATGAGCAGTTCTTC. It translates to CASTKNSGTRNEQFF.